The 19 T cell receptor beta chains listed next were all sequenced from one sample in a study of T cell repertoires in cytomegalovirus infection. MiXCR, run by TCRdb on the reads, gives a single entry per CDR3 protein. The data contain 400,000 to 550,000 distinct CDR3 sequences, roughly 12% of them singletons. The sample comprised PBMCs. The source of these receptors is a human donor in good health (CMV status not recorded). Some clones in this sample may be carry-over from other donors' samples.

At least ten counts were recorded for this clonotype. This rearrangement joins TRBV5-5 to TRBJ2-1, with D uncertain. Germline values: CDR1 SGHKS, CDR2 YYEKEE (reference sequence). V lost 0 bases, J lost 8 bases, and 12 bases lay in between. This CDR3 has 14 residues. The CDR3 sequence: CASSLGLGGDEQFF. CDR3 DNA sequence: TGTGCCAGCAGCTTGGGGCTAGGTGGGGATGAGCAGTTCTTC.

This clonotype was seen a few times. This chain links TRBV5-4 with TRBJ2-1; 9 nucleotides line up with TRBD2. Trimming took 0 bases from V and 3 from J; bases not matched to a gene: 1. CDR3 length: 15 residues. Germline loops: CDR1 SGHNT, CDR2 YYREEE (reference sequence). CDR3 protein: CASSLERGVYNEQFF. CDR3 sequence (DNA): TGTGCCAGCAGCTTGGAGCGGGGGGTCTACAATGAGCAGTTCTTC.

This clonotype was detected many times. This chain joins TRBV6-2 or TRBV6-3 and TRBJ2-7, with D unresolved. The germline V gene has CDR1 MNHEY and CDR2 SVGEGT. The CDR3 contains 15 residues. Between the trimmed V and J ends, which lost 3 bases and 0 bases, there was a span of 12 bases. The CDR3: CASSYVRVSSYEQYF. In nucleotides, the CDR3 is TGTGCCAGCAGTTATGTAAGGGTCAGCTCCTACGAGCAGTACTTC.

This clonotype has only a few counts. The chain joins TRBV15 to TRBJ2-7; no definite D call. The CDR3 covers 14 residues. Per the germline V gene, CDR1 is LNHNV and CDR2 is YYDKDF (reference sequence). Trimming took 0 bases from V and 7 from J, leaving 13 bases between them. The CDR3 DNA is TGTGCCACCAGCAGAGATTTAAAAGTCTGGGAGCAGTACTTC. It encodes CATSRDLKVWEQYF.

This clonotype was counted at least ten times. In DNA form, the CDR3 reads TGTGCCAGCAGTCTCACAGGCCCCGCAACTAATGAAAAACTGTTTTTT. This gives the protein CASSLTGPATNEKLFF. V is TRBV12-3 or TRBV12-4 and J is TRBJ1-4; TRBD1 might be the D (5 bases). Trimming took off 5 bases at V and 0 bases at J, with 13 bases between the two ends. The CDR3 covers 16 residues.

This clonotype was found many times. The gene calls are TRBV6-5 and TRBJ2-7; D ambiguous. The V gene lost 7 bases and the J gene lost 0 bases, with 13 bases spanning the gap. The germline CDR1 and CDR2 sequences are MNHEY and SVGAGI. This CDR3 has 14 residues. CDR3 protein: CASTLTQSSYEQYF. The CDR3 nucleotides read TGTGCCAGCACCCTGACTCAGAGCTCCTACGAGCAGTACTTC.

This chain links TRBV20-1 with TRBJ2-3, with 7 bases aligning to TRBD2. The CDR3 contains 15 residues. Losses at the gene ends were 0 bases for V and 2 bases for J; bases not matched to a gene: 5. The germline V gene encodes CDR1 DFQATT and CDR2 SNEGSKA (reference sequence). The CDR3 here is CSARDLGGDTDTQYF. The DNA of the CDR3 is TGCAGTGCTAGAGATCTGGGGGGGGACACAGATACGCAGTATTTT.

V and J are TRBV11-2 and TRBJ2-7; maybe TRBD2 (6 bases). This CDR3 is built from 15 residues. V was shortened by 3 bases and J by 0 bases, with 12 bases between the two germline ends. CDR1 and CDR2 from the germline V gene are SGHAT and FQNNGV. The CDR3 loop is CASSLRGPSSYEQYF. CDR3 coding DNA: TGTGCCAGCAGCTTGCGGGGACCGAGCTCCTACGAGCAGTACTTC.

This clonotype has at least ten counts. The rearrangement joins TRBV28 to TRBJ2-5; 10 nucleotides align to TRBD2. Unmatched junction bases numbered 12, after V lost 3 bases and J lost 5 bases. The CDR3 is 17 amino acids. Germline loops: CDR1 MDHEN, CDR2 SYDVKM. CDR3 in DNA: TGTGCCAGCAGTTTCAATCTAGCGGGGGCAGTCCCTGAGACCCAGTACTTC. Protein product: CASSFNLAGAVPETQYF.

This clonotype occurred many times. The chain joins TRBV28 to TRBJ1-5, with D possibly matching TRBD1 (6 bases). V was pared by 4 bases and J by 3 bases, with 10 bases between. The CDR3 contains 14 residues. Germline values: CDR1 MDHEN, CDR2 SYDVKM. The chain's CDR3 is CASSSDRINQPQHF. The CDR3 DNA is TGTGCCAGCAGTTCGGACAGAATCAATCAGCCCCAGCATTTT. The full variable domain, completed using reference TRBV28 and TRBJ1-5, is DVKVTQSSRYLVKRTGEKVFLECVQDMDHENMFWYRQDPGLGLRLIYFSYDVKMKEKGDIPEGYSVSREKKERFSLILESASTNQTSMYLCASSSDRINQPQHFGDGTRLSIL.

V usage is TRBV3-1 and J usage is TRBJ2-1, with D unresolved. The CDR3 spans 14 residues. Germline V gene lookup returns CDR1 LGHDT and CDR2 YNNKEL (reference sequence). V lost 3 bases and J 3 bases, leaving 9 bases between the germline ends. The CDR3 coding sequence is TGTGCCAGCAGCCATGGCAGTGTCTACAATGAGCAGTTCTTC. Its protein product is CASSHGSVYNEQFF.

This clonotype was counted between two and nine times. The rearrangement joins TRBV9 to TRBJ2-1, with unresolved D. Germline CDR1 is SGDLS and CDR2 is YYNGEE. The CDR3 extends over 13 amino acids. Between the trimmed V and J ends, which lost 0 bases and 7 bases, there was a span of 8 bases. The CDR3 loop is CASSVGEGNEQFF. In nucleotides, the CDR3 is TGTGCCAGCAGCGTAGGAGAAGGGAATGAGCAGTTCTTC.

The chain links TRBV23-1 to TRBJ2-6; D gene ambiguous. TRBV23-1 is classed as an ORF, of uncertain function. The CDR3 is 16 amino acids. The V and J ends lost 2 bases and 0 bases respectively, with 8 bases between them. The CDR3 bases are TGCGCCAGCAGTCAAAGGGTGATCTCTGGGGCCAACGTCCTGACTTTC. Translation: CASSQRVISGANVLTF.

The sample holds one count of this clonotype. A read error is possible here, since a much larger clone lies one base away. The CDR3 does not close with the conserved phenylalanine or tryptophan, likely indicating a read error. This chain joins TRBV5-6 and TRBJ2-7, with TRBD2 as a possible D gene (5 bases). Germline V CDR1 and CDR2: SGHDT, YYEEEE. This CDR3 spans 13 amino acids. Trimming left V 0 bases short and J 5 bases short, with 9 bases between. CDR3 DNA sequence: TGTGCCAGCAGCTTGGGGACTTTAAACGAGCAGTACTAC. This codes for CASSLGTLNEQYY.

This clonotype was found many times. The rearrangement uses TRBV7-9 and TRBJ1-1, with D tentatively TRBD1 (5 bases). CDR1 and CDR2 from the germline V gene are SEHNR and FQNEAQ (reference sequence). V lost 5 bases, J lost 5 bases, and 15 bases lay in between. The CDR3 sequence is 14 residues long. CDR3 coding DNA: TGTGCCAGCAGCGCCTCAGGGTCGGGGACTGAAGCTTTCTTT. Protein: CASSASGSGTEAFF.

In its sample, this clonotype was seen many times. The J gene is TRBJ2-2, the V gene TRBV28; TRBD2 is a possible D gene (6 bases). Germline lookup yields CDR1 MDHEN and CDR2 SYDVKM. The CDR3 sequence is 15 residues long. Trimming cost V 10 bases and J 3 bases, with 18 bases left between them. CDR3 bases: TGTGCCACCCAGCCGGGAGCGCGGGACACCGGGGAGCTGTTTTTT. It yields the protein CATQPGARDTGELFF.

This clonotype was counted at least ten times. V and J are TRBV6-1 and TRBJ2-7; D gene uncertain. The V and J ends lost 0 bases and 3 bases respectively, with 12 bases between them. The germline gives CDR1 MNHNS, CDR2 SASEGT. This CDR3 spans 15 amino acids. For the CDR3, the DNA is TGTGCCAGCAGTGAAGCGCTTCCCGACAACTACGAGCAGTACTTC. Translation gives CASSEALPDNYEQYF.

The chain carries TRBV25-1 and TRBJ2-1; D is unresolved. Germline V gene lookup returns CDR1 MGHDK and CDR2 SYGVNS. The germline V and J ends were trimmed by 1 base and 6 bases, with 7 bases remaining between them. The CDR3 is 13 residues long. CDR3 nucleotides: TGTGCCAGCAGTGAATGGTCATCCAATGAGCAGTTCTTC. Its translation: CASSEWSSNEQFF.

This clonotype was recorded many times. The chain joins TRBV12-3 or TRBV12-4 to TRBJ1-2, with D perhaps TRBD1 (6 bases). The CDR3 has 13 residues. V lost 8 bases to trimming and J lost 8 bases, with 18 bases between them. The CDR3 DNA sequence: TGTGCCAGCGGAGGACAGACCTATGAGGGCTACACCTTC. Translation: CASGGQTYEGYTF.